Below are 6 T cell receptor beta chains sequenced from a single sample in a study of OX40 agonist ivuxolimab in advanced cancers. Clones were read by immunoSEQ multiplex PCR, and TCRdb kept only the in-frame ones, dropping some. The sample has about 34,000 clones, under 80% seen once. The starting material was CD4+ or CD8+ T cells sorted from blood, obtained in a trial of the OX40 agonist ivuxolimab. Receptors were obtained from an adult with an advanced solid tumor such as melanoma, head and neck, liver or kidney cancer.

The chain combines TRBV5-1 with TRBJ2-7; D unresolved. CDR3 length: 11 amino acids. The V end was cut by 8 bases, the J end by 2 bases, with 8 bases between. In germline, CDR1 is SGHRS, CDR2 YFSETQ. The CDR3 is CASGNTYEQYF. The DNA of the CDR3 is TGCGCCAGTGGGAACACCTACGAGCAGTACTTC.

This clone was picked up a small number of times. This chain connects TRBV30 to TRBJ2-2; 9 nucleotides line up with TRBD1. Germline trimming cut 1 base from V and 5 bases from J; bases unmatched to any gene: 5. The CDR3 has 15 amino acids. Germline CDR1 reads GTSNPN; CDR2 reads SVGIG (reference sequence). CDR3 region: CAWSEPTGGTGELFF. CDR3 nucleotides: TGTGCCTGGAGTGAGCCGACAGGGGGGACCGGGGAGCTGTTTTTT.

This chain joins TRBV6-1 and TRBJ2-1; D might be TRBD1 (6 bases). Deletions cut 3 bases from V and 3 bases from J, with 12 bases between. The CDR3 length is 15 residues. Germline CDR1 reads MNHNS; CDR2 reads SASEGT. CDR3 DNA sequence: TGTGCCAGCAGTGAGCAAGGACAGTTCTACAATGAGCAGTTCTTC. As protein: CASSEQGQFYNEQFF.

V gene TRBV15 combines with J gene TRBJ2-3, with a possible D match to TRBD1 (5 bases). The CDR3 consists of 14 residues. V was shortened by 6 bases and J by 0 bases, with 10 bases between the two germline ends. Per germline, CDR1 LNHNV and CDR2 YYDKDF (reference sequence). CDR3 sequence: CATRLRQSTDTQYF. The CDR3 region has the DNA TGTGCCACCAGGTTAAGACAGAGCACAGATACGCAGTATTTT.

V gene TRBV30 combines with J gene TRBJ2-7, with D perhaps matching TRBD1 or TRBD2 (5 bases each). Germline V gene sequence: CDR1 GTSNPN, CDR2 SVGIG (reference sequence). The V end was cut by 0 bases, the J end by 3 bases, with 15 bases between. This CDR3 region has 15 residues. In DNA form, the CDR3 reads TGTGCCTGGAGTGTCGGAAACGGGGCTTTCTACGAGCAGTACTTC. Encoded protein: CAWSVGNGAFYEQYF.

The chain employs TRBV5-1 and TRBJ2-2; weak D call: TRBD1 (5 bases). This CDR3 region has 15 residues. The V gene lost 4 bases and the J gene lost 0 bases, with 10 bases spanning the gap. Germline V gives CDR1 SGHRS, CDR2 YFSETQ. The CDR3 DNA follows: TGCGCCAGCAGCACCACACAGGCGAACACCGGGGAGCTGTTTTTT. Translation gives CASSTTQANTGELFF.